What follows are 4 T cell receptor beta chains derived from one specimen sequenced in a study of cytomegalovirus exposure and HLA in healthy donors. Primers: 60 Vbeta forward and 13 Jbeta reverse. Only in-frame clones appear in the TCRdb table, and some are missing; sequencing was by immunoSEQ multiplex PCR. The data show some 65,000 clones, 55% to 75% seen once. The sequenced material came from PBMCs. These receptor sequences come from a woman aged 30 to 39 in good health and CMV-seronegative.

The genes are TRBV7-2 and TRBJ2-5, with D unclear. The CDR3 contains 15 residues. V lost 4 bases, J lost 3 bases, and 15 bases lay in between. Looked up from germline, CDR1 is SGHTA and CDR2 is FQGNSA. The chain's CDR3 is CASSSSVGSEETQYF. In nucleotides, the CDR3 is TGTGCCAGCAGCTCCTCTGTGGGCAGTGAAGAGACCCAGTACTTC.

This chain connects TRBV20-1 to TRBJ1-1, with D possibly being TRBD1 (6 bases). The germline V gene encodes CDR1 DFQATT and CDR2 SNEGSKA (reference sequence). The CDR3 runs 11 residues. CDR3 DNA sequence: TGCAGACCTTGGGACAAGGCTGAAGCTTTCTTT. This gives the protein CRPWDKAEAFF.

The V and J genes are TRBV30 and TRBJ1-1; 8 bases agree with TRBD1. V lost 1 base, J lost 5 bases, and 6 bases stayed unmatched. The CDR3 totals 14 residues. The V gene's germline CDR1 is GTSNPN and CDR2 SVGIG (reference sequence). CDR3 amino acids: CAWSGQGLGTEAFF. The DNA for the CDR3 is TGTGCCTGGAGTGGACAGGGGCTGGGGACTGAAGCTTTCTTT.

This clone has just one count. The chain recombines TRBV5-1 with TRBJ2-5; 10 bases are shared with TRBD2. CDR3 length equals 16 residues. After removal of 0 bases from V and 2 bases from J, the junction contained 4 bases not matched to a gene. Per the germline V gene, CDR1 is SGHRS and CDR2 is YFSETQ. The CDR3: CASSLAPAGGQETQYF. DNA of the CDR3: TGCGCCAGCAGCTTGGCCCCAGCGGGGGGGCAAGAGACCCAGTACTTC.